Here is one TCR beta chain with its context. The antigen remains unidentified. This entry belongs to a study of cytomegalovirus exposure and HLA in healthy donors. V was cut by 5 bases and J by 2 bases, with 15 bases left in between. CDR3 length equals 15 residues. CDR1 and CDR2 from the germline V gene are MNHEY and SMNVEV (reference sequence). The PCR used 60 Vbeta and 13 Jbeta primers. The table came from immunoSEQ multiplex PCR; TCRdb's copy has only in-frame clones and leaves some out. The data hold roughly 110,000 clones, with 65% to 80% observed a single time. Overall study findings and caveats: Follow-up analysis later connected one missense variant in DCLRE1C with trimming of TCR beta V- and J-genes. A later analysis by the authors found several of the most significant clusters apparently linked to common viral pathogens. Earlier analysis found most TCR beta V segments productive about 90% or about 30% of the time. Likely technical artifact: a cluster of highly shared sequence variants.

The source of this sequence is a female donor in good health and CMV-seronegative. This chain links TRBV27 with TRBJ1-1; no clear D gene. Sequencing input: PBMCs. The CDR3 spells CASSPESRGNTEAFF. Written as DNA, the CDR3 is TGTGCCAGCAGTCCAGAGTCTCGGGGTAACACTGAAGCTTTCTTT.